A single sample gave rise to the 3 T cell receptor beta chains below, sequenced in a study of Ad26.COV2.S vaccination and SARS-CoV-2 variants. Assay used: immunoSEQ multiplex PCR; TCRdb lists only in-frame clones, some missing. This table has a few hundred thousand clones, approximately 89% appearing once. Treatment defined: approximately 18 received Ad26.COV2.S at low or high dose, single or two shots; five or six received placebo; per-sample allocation not given. The study sampled participants on day 63 after the first vaccine or placebo injection. Source: peripheral blood, taken in a trial of Ad26.COV2.S vaccine versus placebo. The receptors come from a person aged 18-60 years who received the Ad26.COV2.S COVID-19 vaccine or a placebo.

The rearrangement links TRBV29-1 to TRBJ1-2; TRBD1 matches 10 bases. Trimming took 6 bases from V and 4 from J; bases not matched to a gene: 5. Germline CDR1 and CDR2: SQVTM and ANQGSEA. The CDR3 consists of 13 residues. The CDR3 region is CSVTGQGGYGYTF. CDR3 bases: TGCAGCGTCACCGGACAGGGGGGCTATGGCTACACCTTC.

The chain is built from TRBV7-2 and TRBJ1-5; D gene uncertain. CDR3 length: 13 amino acids. V shed 6 bases and J shed 6 bases, with 12 bases lying between them. Germline V gene lookup returns CDR1 SGHTA and CDR2 FQGNSA. CDR3 nucleotide sequence: TGTGCCAGCAGTCGCACTCCGAGTCAGCCCCAGCATTTT. This sequence encodes CASSRTPSQPQHF.

V is TRBV7-8 and J is TRBJ2-3, with TRBD2 matching over 10 bases. CDR1 and CDR2 from the germline V gene are SGHVS and FQNEAQ. V lost 8 bases to trimming and J lost 0 bases; unmatched junction nucleotides: 8. The length of the CDR3 is 16 residues. CDR3 protein: CASPPSGSASTDTQYF. DNA of the CDR3: TGTGCCAGCCCCCCTAGCGGGAGCGCTAGCACAGATACGCAGTATTTT.